This T cell receptor beta chain was recorded in a study of blood T cell repertoires in COVID-19. As for the study in general: Both acute and convalescent COVID-19 samples were obtained from the United States, Italy and Spain. In each case, the material was cDNA or gDNA derived from T cells, B-cell-depleted T cells, or PBMCs.

Authors' methods: Nucleated cell counts were estimated from reference gene primer amplification. The method was immunoSEQ multiplex PCR; TCRdb's version includes in-frame clones alone and lacks a portion of them. V and J calls plus clone size are reproduced from that table; the DNA served to infer D and trimming. This sample carries about 96,000 clones, 85% to 90% of them seen once, and the ten largest clones take 4% to 5%. Per germline, CDR1 LNHDA and CDR2 SQIVND (reference sequence). Trimming stripped 1 base from V and 4 bases from J, with 16 bases between. The CDR3 totals 16 residues. Those enrolled in Seattle joined during active infection and were followed longitudinally afterward.

The V and J genes are TRBV19 and TRBJ2-5, with D possibly being TRBD1 (5 bases). The receptor was isolated from a human donor with COVID-19, enrolled during active disease. The donor label of this sample is uncertain. Sequences were obtained from peripheral blood. CDR3 bases: TGTGCCAGTAGTATAGGTGACAGTTCGTGGGCAGAGACCCAGTACTTC. Protein: CASSIGDSSWAETQYF.